These 6 T cell receptor beta chains originate from one sample sequenced in a study of graft-versus-host responses after intestinal transplantation (dated by TCRdb to the early 2020s). The meaning of the sample's time point label: cells obtained before transplantation from donor or recipient. The method behind the library was the immunoSEQ multiplex PCR assay. TCRdb took over this immuneACCESS table, retaining in-frame rearrangements with V and J assigned. Such tables are incomplete; in checked studies, under half of the missing clones stem from an unresolved V gene, and the remainder is unexplained. Present in this sample are 50,000 to 75,000 clones, roughly 90% of which were seen just once. Jointly, the top ten make up roughly 1.6% of the sample. Their antigens remain unidentified. The material sequenced was unstimulated CD8+ T cells sorted from spleen or lymph node cells, taken before transplant. Receptors originate from a human donor who was the organ donor for an intestinal transplant.

This clone was detected only once. The chain combines TRBV2 with TRBJ2-1; D might be TRBD2 (5 bases). Trimming left V 7 bases short and J 2 bases short, with 15 bases between. Germline CDR1 is SNHLY and CDR2 is FYNNEI. The CDR3 has 15 residues. CDR3 sequence: CASIGLPGAYNEQFF. CDR3 nucleotide sequence: TGTGCCAGCATCGGACTCCCGGGCGCCTACAATGAGCAGTTCTTC.

This chain connects TRBV5-1 to TRBJ2-5; 8 bases line up with TRBD1. After removal of 3 bases from V and 9 bases from J, the junction contained 7 bases not matched to a gene. CDR3 length: 13 amino acids. The germline gives CDR1 SGHRS, CDR2 YFSETQ. The CDR3 sequence: CASSSMTGVAQYF. The CDR3 DNA sequence: TGCGCCAGCAGCTCCATGACAGGGGTGGCCCAGTACTTC.

The gene calls are TRBV9 and TRBJ2-1, with TRBD2 matching over 11 bases. The CDR3 totals 15 residues. The V segment lost 3 bases and the J segment 7 bases; nucleotides outside the gene matches: 6. Germline-derived CDR1 and CDR2 are SGDLS and YYNGEE. CDR3 sequence reads: CASSALAGVGNEQFF. The CDR3, as DNA: TGTGCCAGCAGCGCACTAGCGGGAGTCGGGAATGAGCAGTTCTTC.

Remarks on this clone: At one of its ends the junction is not consistent with the germline gene, which may arise from a read error. The chain has TRBV19 and TRBJ1-1; the match to TRBD1 covers 8 bases. Looked up from germline, CDR1 is LNHDA and CDR2 is SQIVND (reference sequence). The CDR3 totals 15 residues. The chain's CDR3 is CVSSPSDRGGTEAFF. CDR3 nucleotides: TGTGTCAGTAGTCCAAGCGACAGGGGTGGCACTGAAGCTTTCTTT.

J is TRBJ2-5 and V is TRBV11-1; D unclear. CDR3 length: 14 amino acids. The germline V and J ends were trimmed by 1 base and 5 bases, with 11 bases remaining between them. Germline CDR1 SGHAT, CDR2 FQDESV (reference sequence). DNA of the CDR3: TGTGCCAGCAGCTTAGTAAGTCCCCGGGAGACCCAGTACTTC. It specifies CASSLVSPRETQYF. The complete variable domain, with remaining parts taken from reference TRBV11-1 and TRBJ2-5, reads EAEVAQSPRYKITEKSQAVAFWCDPISGHATLYWYRQILGQGPELLVQFQDESVVDDSQLPKDRFSAERLKGVDSTLKIQPAELGDSAMYLCASSLVSPRETQYFGPGTRLLVL.

This clone has a single count. The chain couples TRBV6-1 to TRBJ1-1, with D unresolved. The germline CDR1 and CDR2 sequences are MNHNS and SASEGT. The CDR3 has 14 amino acids. Trimming took 2 bases from V and 8 from J, leaving 15 bases between them. CDR3 amino acids: CASSEIGKFTEAFF. In nucleotides, the CDR3 is TGTGCCAGCAGTGAAATCGGGAAGTTCACCGAAGCTTTCTTT.